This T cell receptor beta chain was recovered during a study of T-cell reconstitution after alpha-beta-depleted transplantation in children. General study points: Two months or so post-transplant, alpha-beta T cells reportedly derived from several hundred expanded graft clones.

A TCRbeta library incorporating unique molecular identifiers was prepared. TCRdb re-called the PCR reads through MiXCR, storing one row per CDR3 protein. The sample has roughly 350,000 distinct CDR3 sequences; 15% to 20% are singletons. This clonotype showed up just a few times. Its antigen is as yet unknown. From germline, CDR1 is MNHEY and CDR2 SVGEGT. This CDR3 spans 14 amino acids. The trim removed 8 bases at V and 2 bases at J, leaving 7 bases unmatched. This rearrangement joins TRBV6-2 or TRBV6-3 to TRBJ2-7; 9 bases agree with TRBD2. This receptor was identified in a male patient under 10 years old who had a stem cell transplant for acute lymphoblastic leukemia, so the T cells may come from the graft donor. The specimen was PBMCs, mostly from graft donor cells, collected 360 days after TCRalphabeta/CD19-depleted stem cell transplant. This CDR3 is CASSSSGRTYEQYF. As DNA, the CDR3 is TGTGCCAGCTCAAGTAGCGGGAGAACCTACGAGCAGTACTTC.